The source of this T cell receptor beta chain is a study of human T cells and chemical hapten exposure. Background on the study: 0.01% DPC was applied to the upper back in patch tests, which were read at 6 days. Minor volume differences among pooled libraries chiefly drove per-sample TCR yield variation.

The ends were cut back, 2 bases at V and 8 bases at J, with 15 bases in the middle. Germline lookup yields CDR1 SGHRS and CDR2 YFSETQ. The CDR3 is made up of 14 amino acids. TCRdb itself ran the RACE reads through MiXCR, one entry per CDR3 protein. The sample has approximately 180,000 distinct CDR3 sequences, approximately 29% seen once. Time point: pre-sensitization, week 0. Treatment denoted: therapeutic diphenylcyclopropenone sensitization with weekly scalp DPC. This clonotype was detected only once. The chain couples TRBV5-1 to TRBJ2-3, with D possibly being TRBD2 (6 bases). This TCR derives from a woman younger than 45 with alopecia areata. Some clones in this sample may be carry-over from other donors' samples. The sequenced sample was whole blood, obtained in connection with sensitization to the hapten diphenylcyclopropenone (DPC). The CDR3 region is CASSFGGAGGTQYF. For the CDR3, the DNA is TGCGCCAGCAGCTTTGGCGGGGCTGGTGGTACGCAGTATTTT.